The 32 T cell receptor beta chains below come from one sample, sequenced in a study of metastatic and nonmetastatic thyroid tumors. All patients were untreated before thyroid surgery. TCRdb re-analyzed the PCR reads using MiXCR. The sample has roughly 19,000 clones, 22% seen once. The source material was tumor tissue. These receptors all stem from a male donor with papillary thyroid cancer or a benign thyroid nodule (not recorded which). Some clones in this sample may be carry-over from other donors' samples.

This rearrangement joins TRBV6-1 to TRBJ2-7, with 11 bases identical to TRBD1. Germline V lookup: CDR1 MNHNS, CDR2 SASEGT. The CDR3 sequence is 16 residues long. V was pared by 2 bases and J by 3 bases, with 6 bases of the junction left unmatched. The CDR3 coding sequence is TGTGCCAGCAGTGAAAGGGCCGGGACAGGGGGCTACGAGCAGTACTTC. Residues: CASSERAGTGGYEQYF.

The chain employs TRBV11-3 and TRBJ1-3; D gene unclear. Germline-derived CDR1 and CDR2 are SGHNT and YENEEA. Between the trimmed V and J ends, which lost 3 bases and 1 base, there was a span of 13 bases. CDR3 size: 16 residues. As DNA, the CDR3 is TGTGCCAGCAGCTTCTCCCCAGGCGCTTCTGGAAACACCATATATTTT. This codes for CASSFSPGASGNTIYF.

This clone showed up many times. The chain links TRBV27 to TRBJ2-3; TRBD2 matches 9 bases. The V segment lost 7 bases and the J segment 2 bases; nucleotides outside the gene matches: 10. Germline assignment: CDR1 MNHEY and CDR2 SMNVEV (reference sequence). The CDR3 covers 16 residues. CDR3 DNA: TGTGCCAGCACCCTTCTTTCTAGCGGGACCACAGATACGCAGTATTTT. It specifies CASTLLSSGTTDTQYF.

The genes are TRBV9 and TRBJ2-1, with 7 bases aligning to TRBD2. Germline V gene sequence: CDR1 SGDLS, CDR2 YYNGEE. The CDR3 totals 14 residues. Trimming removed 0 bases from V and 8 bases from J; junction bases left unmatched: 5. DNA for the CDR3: TGTGCCAGCAGCGTAGGGGGACTACTCGATGAGCAGTTCTTC. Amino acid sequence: CASSVGGLLDEQFF.

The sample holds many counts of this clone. The CDR3 spells CSALGAHNEQFF. The CDR3 DNA reads as TGCAGTGCTTTGGGGGCCCACAATGAGCAGTTCTTC. V is TRBV20-1 and J is TRBJ2-1; weak D call: TRBD1 (6 bases). The V end was cut by 5 bases, the J end by 5 bases, with 10 bases between. CDR1 is DFQATT and CDR2 is SNEGSKA in the germline V gene (reference sequence). CDR3 length: 12 amino acids.

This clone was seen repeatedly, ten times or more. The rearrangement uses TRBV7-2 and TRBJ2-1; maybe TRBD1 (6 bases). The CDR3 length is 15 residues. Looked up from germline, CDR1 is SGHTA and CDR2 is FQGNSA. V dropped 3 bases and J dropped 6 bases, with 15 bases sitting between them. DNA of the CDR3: TGTGCCAGCAGCTTCCGACAGGTTACTCCCAATGAGCAGTTCTTC. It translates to CASSFRQVTPNEQFF.

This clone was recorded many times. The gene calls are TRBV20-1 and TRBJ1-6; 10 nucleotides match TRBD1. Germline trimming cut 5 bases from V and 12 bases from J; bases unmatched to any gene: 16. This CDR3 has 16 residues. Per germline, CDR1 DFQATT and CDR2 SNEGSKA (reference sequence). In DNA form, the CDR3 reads TGCAGTGCTCGGCCGGGACAGGGGTCAGGTTATGGACCCCTCCACTTT. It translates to CSARPGQGSGYGPLHF.

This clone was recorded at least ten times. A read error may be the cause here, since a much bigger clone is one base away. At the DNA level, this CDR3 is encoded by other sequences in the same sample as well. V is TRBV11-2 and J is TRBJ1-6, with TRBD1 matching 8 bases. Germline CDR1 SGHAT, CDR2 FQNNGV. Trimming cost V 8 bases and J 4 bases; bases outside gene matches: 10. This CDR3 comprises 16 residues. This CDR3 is CASDRGPTIYNSPLHF. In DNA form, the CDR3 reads TGTGCCAGCGACAGGGGCCCGACTATTTATAATTCACCCCTCCACTTT. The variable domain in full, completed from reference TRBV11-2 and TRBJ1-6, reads EAGVAQSPRYKIIEKRQSVAFWCNPISGHATLYWYQQILGQGPKLLIQFQNNGVVDDSQLPKDRFSAERLKGVDSTLKIQPAKLEDSAVYLCASDRGPTIYNSPLHFGNGTRLTVT.

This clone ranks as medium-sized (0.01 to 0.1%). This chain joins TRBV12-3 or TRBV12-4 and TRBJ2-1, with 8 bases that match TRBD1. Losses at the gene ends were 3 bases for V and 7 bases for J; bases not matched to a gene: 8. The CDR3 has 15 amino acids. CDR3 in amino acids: CASSFAGGAKNEQFF. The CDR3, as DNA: TGTGCCAGCAGTTTCGCAGGGGGCGCAAAGAATGAGCAGTTCTTC.

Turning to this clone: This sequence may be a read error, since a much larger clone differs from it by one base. CDR3 DNA: TGTGCCATCAGAAAGCCAGGGAATGAGCAGTTCTTC. It specifies CAIRKPGNEQFF. This rearrangement joins TRBV27 to TRBJ2-1, with a tentative D call TRBD1 (5 bases). V was pared by 10 bases and J by 7 bases, with 14 bases between. Germline loops: CDR1 MNHEY, CDR2 SMNVEV (reference sequence). The CDR3 has 12 residues.

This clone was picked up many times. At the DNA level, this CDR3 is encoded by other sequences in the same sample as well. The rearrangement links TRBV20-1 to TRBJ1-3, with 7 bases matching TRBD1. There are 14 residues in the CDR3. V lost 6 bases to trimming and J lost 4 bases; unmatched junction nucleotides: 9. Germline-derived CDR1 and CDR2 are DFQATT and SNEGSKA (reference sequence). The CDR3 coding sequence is TGCAGTGCCAGTGATAGGGGACAGGGAAACACCATATATTTT. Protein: CSASDRGQGNTIYF.

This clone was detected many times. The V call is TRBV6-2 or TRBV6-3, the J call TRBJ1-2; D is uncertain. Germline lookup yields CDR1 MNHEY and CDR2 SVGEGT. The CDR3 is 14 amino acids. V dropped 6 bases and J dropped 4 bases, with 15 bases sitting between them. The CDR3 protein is CASSHGEGGYGYTF. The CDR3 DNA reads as TGTGCCAGCAGCCACGGGGAGGGTGGCTATGGCTACACCTTC.

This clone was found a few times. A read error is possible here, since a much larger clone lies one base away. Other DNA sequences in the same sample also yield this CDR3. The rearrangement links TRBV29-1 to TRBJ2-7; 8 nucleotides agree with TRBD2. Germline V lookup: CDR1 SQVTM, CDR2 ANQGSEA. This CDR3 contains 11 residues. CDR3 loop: CSVEDGGRGGF. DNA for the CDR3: TGCAGCGTTGAAGACGGCGGCCGGGGGGGTTTC.

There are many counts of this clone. The CDR3 spells CASSPLEGQGARETQYF. The CDR3 region has the DNA TGTGCCAGCAGCCCTCTAGAAGGACAGGGGGCTCGGGAGACCCAGTACTTC. The chain carries TRBV11-2 and TRBJ2-5; the match to TRBD1 covers 11 bases. The CDR3 runs 17 residues. CDR1 is SGHAT and CDR2 is FQNNGV in the germline V gene. Germline trimming cut 5 bases from V and 5 bases from J; bases unmatched to any gene: 13.

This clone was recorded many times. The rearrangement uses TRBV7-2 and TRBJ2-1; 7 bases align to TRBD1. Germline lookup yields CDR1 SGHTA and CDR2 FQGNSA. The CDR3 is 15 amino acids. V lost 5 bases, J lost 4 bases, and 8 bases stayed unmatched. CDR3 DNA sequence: TGTGCCAGCAGCAAAACGGGACAGAATTACAATGAGCAGTTCTTC. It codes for CASSKTGQNYNEQFF.

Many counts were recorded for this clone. The CDR3 loop is CASSPGQSSNEQFF. CDR3 coding DNA: TGCGCCAGCAGCCCGGGACAGAGCTCCAATGAGCAGTTCTTC. The V and J genes are TRBV5-1 and TRBJ2-1, with 7 bases lining up with TRBD1. Looked up from germline, CDR1 is SGHRS and CDR2 is YFSETQ. V lost 4 bases to trimming and J lost 6 bases; unmatched junction nucleotides: 7. This CDR3 has 14 residues.

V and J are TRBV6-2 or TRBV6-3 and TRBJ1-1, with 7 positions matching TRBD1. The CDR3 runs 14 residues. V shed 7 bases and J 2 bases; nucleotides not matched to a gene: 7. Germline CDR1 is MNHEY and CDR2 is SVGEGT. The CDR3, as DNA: TGTGCCAGCACCGGGAAGGGGGCAAACACTGAAGCTTTCTTT. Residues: CASTGKGANTEAFF.

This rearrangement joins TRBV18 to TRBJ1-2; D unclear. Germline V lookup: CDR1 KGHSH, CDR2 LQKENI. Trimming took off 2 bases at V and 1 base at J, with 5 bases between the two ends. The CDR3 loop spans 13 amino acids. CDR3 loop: CASSPAVNYGYTF. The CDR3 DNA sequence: TGTGCCAGCTCACCAGCGGTTAACTATGGCTACACCTTC.

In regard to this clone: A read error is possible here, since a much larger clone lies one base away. CDR3 sequence: CGSSPFQGVGQFF. As DNA, the CDR3 is TGTGGCAGCAGCCCATTTCAAGGGGTTGGGCAGTTCTTC. This sequence joins TRBV7-3 and TRBJ2-1, with TRBD1 as a possible D gene (5 bases). The CDR3 contains 13 residues. Germline V CDR1 and CDR2: SGHTA, FQGTGA.

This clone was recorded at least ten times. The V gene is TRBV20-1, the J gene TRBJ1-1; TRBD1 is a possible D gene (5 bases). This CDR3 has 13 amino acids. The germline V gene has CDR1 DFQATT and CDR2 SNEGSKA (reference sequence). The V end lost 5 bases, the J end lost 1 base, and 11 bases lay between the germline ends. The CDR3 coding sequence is TGCAGTGCTGGACATCGACAGAACACTGAAGCTTTCTTT. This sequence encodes CSAGHRQNTEAFF.

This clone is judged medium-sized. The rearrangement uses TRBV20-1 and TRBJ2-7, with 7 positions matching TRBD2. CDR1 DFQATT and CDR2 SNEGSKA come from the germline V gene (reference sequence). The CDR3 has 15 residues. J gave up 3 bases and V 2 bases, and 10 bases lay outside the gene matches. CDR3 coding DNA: TGCAGTGCTAGAAACCTAGCGGTCTCTGACTACGAGCAGTACTTC. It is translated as CSARNLAVSDYEQYF.

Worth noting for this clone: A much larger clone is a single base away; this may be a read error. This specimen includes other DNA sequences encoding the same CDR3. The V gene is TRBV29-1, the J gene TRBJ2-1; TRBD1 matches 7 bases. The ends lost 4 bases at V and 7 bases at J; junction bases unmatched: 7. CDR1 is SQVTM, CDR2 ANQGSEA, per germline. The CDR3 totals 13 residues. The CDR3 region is CSVGSGGWNEQFF. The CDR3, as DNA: TGCAGCGTTGGTTCAGGGGGTTGGAATGAGCAGTTCTTC.

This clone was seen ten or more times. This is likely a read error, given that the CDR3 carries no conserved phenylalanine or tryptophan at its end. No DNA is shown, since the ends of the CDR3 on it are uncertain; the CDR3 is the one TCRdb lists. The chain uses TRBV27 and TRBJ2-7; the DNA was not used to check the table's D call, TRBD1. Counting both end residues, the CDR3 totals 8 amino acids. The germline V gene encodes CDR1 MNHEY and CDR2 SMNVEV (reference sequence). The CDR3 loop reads CASSDRPP.

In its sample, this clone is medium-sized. CDR3 DNA: TGTGCCAGCAGTAACCCCCGGAGGGGGCTCTACTTC. Protein: CASSNPRRGLYF. The V gene is TRBV27, the J gene TRBJ2-7; a weak D match, TRBD1 (7 bases). Trimming stripped 5 bases from V and 13 bases from J, with 18 bases between. Germline assignment: CDR1 MNHEY and CDR2 SMNVEV (reference sequence). The CDR3 runs to 12 residues.

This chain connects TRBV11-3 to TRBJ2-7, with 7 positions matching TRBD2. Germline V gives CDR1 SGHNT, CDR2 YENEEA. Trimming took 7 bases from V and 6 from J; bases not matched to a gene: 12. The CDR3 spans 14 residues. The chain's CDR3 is CASTRGSVGVEQYF. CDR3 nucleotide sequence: TGTGCCAGCACCCGCGGGAGCGTGGGTGTCGAGCAGTACTTC.

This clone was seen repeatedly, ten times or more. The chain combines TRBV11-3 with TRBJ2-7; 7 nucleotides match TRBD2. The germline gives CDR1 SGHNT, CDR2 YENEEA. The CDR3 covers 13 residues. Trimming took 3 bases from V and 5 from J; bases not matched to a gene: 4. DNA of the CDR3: TGTGCCAGCAGCTTGCGGGAGTGGGACGAGCAGTACTTC. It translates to CASSLREWDEQYF.

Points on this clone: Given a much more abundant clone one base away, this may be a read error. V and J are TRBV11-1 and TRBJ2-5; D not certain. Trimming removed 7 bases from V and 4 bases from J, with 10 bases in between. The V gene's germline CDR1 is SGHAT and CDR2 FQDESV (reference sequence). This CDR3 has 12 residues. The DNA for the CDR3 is TGTGCCAGCACCACCTTGGGAGAGACCCAGTACTTC. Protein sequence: CASTTLGETQYF.

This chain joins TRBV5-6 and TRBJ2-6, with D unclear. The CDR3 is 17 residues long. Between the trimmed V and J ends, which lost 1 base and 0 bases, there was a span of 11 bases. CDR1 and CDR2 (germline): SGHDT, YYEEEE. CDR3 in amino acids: CASSLRRQSSGANVLTF. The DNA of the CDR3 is TGTGCCAGCAGCTTGCGGCGGCAGAGCTCTGGGGCCAACGTCCTGACTTTC.

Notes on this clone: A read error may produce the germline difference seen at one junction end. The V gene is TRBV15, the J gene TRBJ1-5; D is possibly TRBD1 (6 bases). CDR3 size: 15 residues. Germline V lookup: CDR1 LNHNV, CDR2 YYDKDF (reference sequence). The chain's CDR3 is CATIRVQGENQPQHF. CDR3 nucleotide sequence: TGTGCCACCATCAGAGTACAGGGAGAGAATCAGCCCCAGCATTTT.

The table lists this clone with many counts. The CDR3 nucleotides read TGCAGCGTTGAGGGGGGGCCTAGAGGCTACACCTTC. Amino acid sequence: CSVEGGPRGYTF. V and J are TRBV29-1 and TRBJ1-2; possibly TRBD1 for D (6 bases). Trimming shortened V by 3 bases and J by 8 bases, and 13 bases separated the two germline ends. This CDR3 has 12 amino acids. CDR1 SQVTM and CDR2 ANQGSEA come from the germline V gene.

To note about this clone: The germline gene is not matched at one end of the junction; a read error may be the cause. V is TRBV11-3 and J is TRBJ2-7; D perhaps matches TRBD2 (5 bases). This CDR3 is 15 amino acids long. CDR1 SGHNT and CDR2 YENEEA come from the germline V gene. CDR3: CASSPKSGISSEEYF. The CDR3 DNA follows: TGTGCCAGCAGCCCGAAAAGCGGTATTTCCTCCGAGGAGTACTTC.

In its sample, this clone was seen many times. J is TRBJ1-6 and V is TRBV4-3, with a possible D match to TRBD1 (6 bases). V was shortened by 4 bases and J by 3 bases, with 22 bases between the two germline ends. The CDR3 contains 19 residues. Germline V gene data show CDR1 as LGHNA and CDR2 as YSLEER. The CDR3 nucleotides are TGCGCCAGCAGCCCTCCTATCGTGGGGGGGCGCGTCTATAATTCACCCCTCCACTTT. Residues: CASSPPIVGGRVYNSPLHF.